This T cell receptor (beta chain) was identified in a study of shared clonotypes between healthy human individuals. J was trimmed by 3 bases and V by 6 bases; bases with no gene match: 5. Germline V lookup: CDR1 MNHEY, CDR2 SVGAGI. The CDR3 has 13 amino acids. Subsets obtained from CD4+ cells comprised CD45RA+ naive and CD45RA-negative memory cells. Execution of the assay was at deep level. The sorted-subset replicate PCRs were given roughly 190 ng DNA, which is tens of thousands of T cell genomes. The repertoire was sequenced with immunoSEQ multiplex PCR; TCRdb's copy has only in-frame clones and lacks some. The table lists about 960,000 clones, over 60% of them singletons, with over 1.3% in the top ten.

Material for sequencing was memory CD4+ T cells sorted from blood. Subset: CD45RA-negative fraction. This chain connects TRBV6-5 to TRBJ2-7, with 7 bases lining up with TRBD1. This TCR was recovered from a man aged 18 to 30 in good health. CDR3 DNA sequence: TGTGCCAGCAGAAACCGACAGGGCTACGAGCAGTACTTC. It specifies CASRNRQGYEQYF.